This T cell receptor (beta chain) was observed in a study of cytomegalovirus exposure and HLA in healthy donors. This CDR3 comprises 15 residues. The V gene's germline CDR1 is SGHAT and CDR2 FQNNGV. Trimming removed 5 bases from V and 7 bases from J, with 18 bases in between. The repertoire was sequenced with immunoSEQ multiplex PCR; TCRdb's copy has only in-frame clones and lacks some. The sample carries about 260,000 clones, less than 95% recorded once. The receptor's source is a woman in her 30s in good health and CMV-seronegative. The sample taken for sequencing was PBMCs. The chain carries TRBV11-2 and TRBJ2-1; TRBD1 is a possible D gene (5 bases). CDR3 loop: CASSPVGRARNEQFF. In DNA form, the CDR3 reads TGTGCCAGCAGCCCGGTTGGCAGGGCCAGGAATGAGCAGTTCTTC.